This T cell receptor (beta chain) was profiled in a study of breast tumors, draining lymph nodes, adjacent tissues. Study results and limitations: Tumor repertoires ranked between lymph nodes and nontumor tissue in diversity, with V and J gene preferences. Tumor T cell lymph node origin was a supported hypothesis, not proven. Tumor and nontumor repertoires were significantly more similar in luminal-like than in basal-like breast cancer.

This clonotype was seen at least ten times. Its target is unknown. In TCRdb, the multiplex PCR reads were re-called with MiXCR into one record per CDR3 protein. Of fewer than 250,000 distinct CDR3 sequences detected, 32% appear once; the ten largest clones hold 1.3% to 1.5%. The germline V and J ends were trimmed by 1 base and 7 bases, with 14 bases remaining between them. In germline, CDR1 is SEHNR, CDR2 FQNEAQ (reference sequence). The CDR3 sequence is 14 residues long. The lymph nodes were axillary draining lymph nodes from breast cancer patients. This sequence originates from a female donor with breast cancer. Some clones in this sample may be carry-over from other donors' samples. The rearrangement links TRBV7-9 to TRBJ2-7; D call uncertain. The sequencing sample was made of axillary lymph node tissue. The DNA of the CDR3 is TGTGCCAGCAGCTTAGATCTAGGTTACGGGGAGCAGTACTTC. Its translation: CASSLDLGYGEQYF.